This is a list of T cell receptor beta chains from one sample in a study of regulatory T cells in long-lasting Graves disease. TCRdb re-called the multiplex PCR reads with MiXCR, one entry per CDR3 protein. The table lists roughly 510,000 distinct CDR3 sequences, 16% of them singletons. The data were also submitted as part of a second study, on T cells in Graves' hyperthyroidism and ophthalmopathy.

The sequences come from peripheral blood mononuclear cells (PBMCs), collected at new diagnosis, from a patient treated with antithyroid drugs. The receptor set was obtained from a man aged 18-30 years with Graves disease. Each CDR3 is given with its conserved first and last residue. D genes are given only for firm matches. Rows give clone size only sometimes, using once, few, many, or a class for an expanded clone.

TRBJ2-3 | TRBV7-2 | few | TRBD2 | TGTGCCAGCAGCTTATTCGGTATTGTGGGAGGGCGGGGAGATACGCAGTATTTT | CASSLFGIVGGRGDTQYF
TRBJ2-1 | TRBV7-2 | many | TRBD1 | TGTGCCAGCAGCTTAGCAGGGACAGGGGTTTGGAATGAGCAGTTCTTC | CASSLAGTGVWNEQFF
TRBJ2-1 | TRBV20-1 | - | TRBD2 | TGCAGTGCTAGTTCCCAGCGGGGAGGGCATGGCTACAATGAGCAGTTCTTC | CSASSQRGGHGYNEQFF
TRBJ1-1 | TRBV4-1 | - | - | TGCGCCAGCAGCATCGAGGGGAGGAGGGCTTTCTTT | CASSIEGRRAFF
TRBJ2-1 | TRBV29-1 | many | - | TGCAGCGTTGCAGCCTACAATGAGCAGTTCTTC | CSVAAYNEQFF
TRBJ2-1 | TRBV3-1 | - | TRBD2 | TGTGCCAGCAGGACTAGCGGGAGTTACTACAATGAGCAGTTCTTC | CASRTSGSYYNEQFF
TRBJ2-2 | TRBV24-1 | many | TRBD1 | TGTGCCACCAGTGACTGGGGACAGGATGGAACCGGGGAGCTGTTTTTT | CATSDWGQDGTGELFF
TRBJ2-7 | TRBV11-3 | many | - | TGTGCCAGCAGCCCCCGGGGGAACGGGACCTACGAGCAGTACTTC | CASSPRGNGTYEQYF
TRBJ2-7 | TRBV19 | - | TRBD1 | TGTGCCAGTAGTAAGAACTTCCGGGACAGACCCTCCTACGAGCAGTACTTC | CASSKNFRDRPSYEQYF
TRBJ1-1 | TRBV3-1 | - | - | TGTGCCAGCACCACCACGGGGAACACTGAAGCTTTCTTT | CASTTTGNTEAFF
TRBJ2-5 | TRBV4-2 | few | - | TGTGCCAGCAGCATTCCGGGGGAGAGGCGGGAGACCCAGTACTTC | CASSIPGERRETQYF
TRBJ1-1 | TRBV20-1 | many | TRBD1 | TGCAGTGCGCTCGACAGGGCGAGGAACACTGAAGCTTTCTTT | CSALDRARNTEAFF
TRBJ2-1 | TRBV7-2 | - | TRBD2 | TGTGCCAGCAGCTTAGCGAGGGCTAGCGGGAGAATTTACAATGAGCAGTTCTTC | CASSLARASGRIYNEQFF
TRBJ2-7 | TRBV10-3 | many | - | TGTGCCATCAGGCTTTGGCAGAAACCTTACGAGCAGTACTTC | CAIRLWQKPYEQYF
TRBJ2-3 | TRBV5-1 | once | - | TGCGCCAGCAGCTTGGCCCCAAGGGATACGCAGTATTTT | CASSLAPRDTQYF
TRBJ2-1 | TRBV7-9 | many | TRBD1 | TGTGCCAGCAGTGTACCGCGACAGGGGTTCGATGAGCAGTTCTTC | CASSVPRQGFDEQFF
TRBJ2-1 | TRBV6-1 | many | - | TGTGCCAGCAGTGACCAACCCCAGTTGGCCCTTAGGGATGAGCAGTTCTTC | CASSDQPQLALRDEQFF
TRBJ2-7 | TRBV7-9 | many | TRBD2 | TGTGCCAGCAGCTTAGAAGGACTAGCCGCCCACGAGCAGTACTTC | CASSLEGLAAHEQYF
TRBJ2-7 | TRBV2 | many | - | TGTGCCAGCAGACCCCAGGGAGAGCAGTACTTC | CASRPQGEQYF
TRBJ2-7 | TRBV7-9 | - | TRBD1 | TGTGCCAGCAGCCATGGGACAGCCCTACGCGAGCAGTACTTC | CASSHGTALREQYF
TRBJ2-3 | TRBV7-2 | few | TRBD1 | TGTGCCAGCAGCTTTATCGTAACAGGGGGCAAAGATACGCAGTATTTT | CASSFIVTGGKDTQYF
TRBJ2-2 | TRBV24-1 | - | TRBD2 | TGTGCCACCAGTGATTTCCTGGACCCTAGCGGGAGGGCCGATGCCGGGGAGCTGCTTTTT | CATSDFLDPSGRADAGELLF
TRBJ2-1 | TRBV19 | few | TRBD2 | TGTGCCAGTAGACCTGAGTCAGCGGGGAACAATGAGCAGTTCTTC | CASRPESAGNNEQFF
TRBJ2-1 | TRBV20-1 | many | TRBD2 | TGCAGTGCTATCGGACTAGCGGCTTACAATGAGCAGTTCTTC | CSAIGLAAYNEQFF
TRBJ2-7 | TRBV27 | many | - | TGTGCCAGCAGCTCTGGACGGTTTTACGAGCAGTACTTC | CASSSGRFYEQYF
TRBJ2-1 | TRBV6-2/TRBV6-3 | few | - | TGTGCCAGCAGTTACTCCCTCGACAGGAACCGAGCGGAGCTCTCCTACAATGAGCAGTTCTTC | CASSYSLDRNRAELSYNEQFF
TRBJ2-3 | TRBV5-1 | many | TRBD2 | TGCGCCAGCAGCTTTTCGGGAGGGCCCAGTCCCGCAGATACGCAGTATTTT | CASSFSGGPSPADTQYF
TRBJ2-2 | TRBV11-2 | - | - | TGTGCCAGCAGCTTACGGCCAGGGGTTAACACCGGGGAGCTGTTTTTT | CASSLRPGVNTGELFF
TRBJ1-6 | TRBV7-2 | few | - | TGTGCCAGCGGGTCACCCCTCCACTTT | CASGSPLHF
TRBJ2-7 | TRBV20-1 | many | - | TGCAGTGCTAGAGGGAGTCAGCCCTACGAGCAGTACTTC | CSARGSQPYEQYF
TRBJ1-2 | TRBV19 | - | - | TGTGCCAGTAGGGCGTCGAAATATGGCTACACCTTC | CASRASKYGYTF
TRBJ2-7 | TRBV27 | many | - | TGTGCCAGCAGTCCAGACGGGGATTCCTACGAGCAGTACTTC | CASSPDGDSYEQYF
TRBJ2-3 | TRBV27 | - | TRBD2 | TGTGCCACCGGGGGGGGCCTTGGAGATACGCAGTATTTT | CATGGGLGDTQYF
TRBJ1-2 | TRBV6-2/TRBV6-3 | few | - | TGTGCCAGCAGTTACTTGCAGCCCTTTAACTATGGCTACACCTTC | CASSYLQPFNYGYTF
TRBJ2-7 | TRBV5-1 | - | - | TGCGCCAGCAGGGCTTCTACAGTTTACGAGCAGTACTTC | CASRASTVYEQYF
TRBJ2-4 | TRBV27 | - | TRBD1 | TGTGCCAGCAGTTACGGGACAGCTTCAGCCAAAAACATTCAGTACTTC | CASSYGTASAKNIQYF
TRBJ1-5 | TRBV27 | - | TRBD1 | TGTGCCAGCAGACGACAGGGAAATCCGTTTCAGCCCCAGCATTTT | CASRRQGNPFQPQHF
TRBJ2-7 | TRBV28 | many | - | TGTGCCAGCACTGTGCCCGGGACGGGAAACGAGCAGTACTTC | CASTVPGTGNEQYF
TRBJ1-1 | TRBV20-1 | many | - | TGCAGTGCAGAGGCGGGTAGGTACACTGAAGCTTTCTTT | CSAEAGRYTEAFF
TRBJ2-7 | TRBV14 | - | - | TGTGCCAGCAGCCCCCTCGAAGATTCGGGAAACTACGAGCAGTACTTC | CASSPLEDSGNYEQYF
TRBJ2-7 | TRBV28 | - | - | TGTGCCAGCATTGGTTACAGCGACTCCTACGAGCAGTACTTC | CASIGYSDSYEQYF
TRBJ2-1 | TRBV19 | many | - | TGTGCCAGTAACGCCCATTCCTACAATGAGCAGTTCTTC | CASNAHSYNEQFF
TRBJ2-5 | TRBV28 | - | - | TGTGCCAGCAGTCCCCTTTGGGGCCCCGGGGTTGAGACCCAGTACTTC | CASSPLWGPGVETQYF
TRBJ2-5 | TRBV28 | many | - | TGTGCCAGCAGTTTATGCTGCGCAGGGATACGACAAGAGACCCAGTACTTC | CASSLCCAGIRQETQYF
TRBJ1-1 | TRBV18 | many | - | TGTGCCAGCTCACGCAGCAACATGAACACTGAAGCTTTCTTT | CASSRSNMNTEAFF
TRBJ2-7 | TRBV25-1 | many | TRBD2 | TGTGCCACGACTAGCCGGGGCTACGAGCAGTACTTC | CATTSRGYEQYF
TRBJ2-5 | TRBV12-3/TRBV12-4 | - | TRBD2 | TGTGCCAGCAGTTCGGAGACCTGGACTAGCCGGGAGACCCAGTACTTC | CASSSETWTSRETQYF
TRBJ2-1 | TRBV20-1 | few | TRBD2 | TGCAGTGCTAGGACTAGCGCGTTCTACAATGAGCAGTTCTTC | CSARTSAFYNEQFF
TRBJ2-7 | TRBV6-1 | - | - | TGTGCCAGCAGTCCATCGGGGCAGGACGAGCAGTACTTC | CASSPSGQDEQYF
TRBJ2-7 | TRBV3-1 | - | - | TGTGCCAGCAGCCAAGAGTGGGCTAGCAGCTCCTACGAGCAGTACTTC | CASSQEWASSSYEQYF